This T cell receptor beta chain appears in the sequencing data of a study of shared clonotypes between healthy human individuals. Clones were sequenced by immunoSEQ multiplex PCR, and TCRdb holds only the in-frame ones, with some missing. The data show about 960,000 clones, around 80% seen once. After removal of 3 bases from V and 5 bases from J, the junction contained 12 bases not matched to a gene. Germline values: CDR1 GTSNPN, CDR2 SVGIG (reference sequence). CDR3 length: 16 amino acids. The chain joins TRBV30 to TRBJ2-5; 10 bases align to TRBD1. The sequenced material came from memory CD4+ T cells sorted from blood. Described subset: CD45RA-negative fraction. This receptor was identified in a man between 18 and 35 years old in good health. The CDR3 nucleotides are TGTGCCTGGAGCCTACTGATTGGGACAGGGGTGGAGACCCAGTACTTC. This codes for CAWSLLIGTGVETQYF. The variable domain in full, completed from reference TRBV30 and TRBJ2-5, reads SQTIHQWPATLVQPVGSPLSLECTVEGTSNPNLYWYRQAAGRGLQLLFYSVGIGQISSEVPQNLSASRPQDRQFILSSKKLLLSDSGFYLCAWSLLIGTGVETQYFGPGTRLLVL.